This is a list of T cell receptor beta chains from one sample in a study of blood T cell repertoires in COVID-19. The protocol was immunoSEQ multiplex PCR, while the TCRdb copy is restricted to in-frame clones and leaves out a portion. The profile shows about 300,000 clones, over 75% of them singletons. Sequenced material: PBMCs or T cells enriched from blood (not recorded which). These receptors were obtained from a woman aged 18-29 years who had recovered from COVID-19. Each CDR3 is given with its conserved first and last residue. The D gene is left open where the match is weak. Size is stated for part of the rows, as once, few or many counts, or as a class when the clone is expanded.

abundance: -; j_gene: TRBJ2-2; len: 16; d_gene: -; v_gene: TRBV5-6; CDR3aa: CASSLARGTNTGELFF; CDR3nt: TGTGCCAGCAGCTTGGCTCGCGGGACGAACACCGGGGAGCTGTTTTTT
abundance: -; j_gene: TRBJ2-1; len: 11; d_gene: -; v_gene: TRBV2; CDR3aa: CASNGYNEQFF; CDR3nt: TGTGCCAGCAACGGGTACAATGAGCAGTTCTTC
abundance: few; j_gene: TRBJ1-6; len: 15; d_gene: -; v_gene: TRBV28; CDR3aa: CASRARQVKPPPLHF; CDR3nt: TGTGCCAGCAGGGCCCGACAGGTTAAGCCCCCACCCCTCCACTTT
abundance: -; j_gene: TRBJ1-1; len: 13; d_gene: -; v_gene: TRBV10-3; CDR3aa: CASDQGKNTEAFF; CDR3nt: TGTGCCAGCGATCAGGGGAAGAACACTGAAGCTTTCTTT
abundance: -; j_gene: TRBJ1-4; len: 13; d_gene: -; v_gene: TRBV30; CDR3aa: CAWSVQGREKLFF; CDR3nt: TGTGCCTGGAGTGTACAGGGACGTGAAAAACTGTTTTTT
abundance: -; j_gene: TRBJ1-1; len: 15; d_gene: TRBD1; v_gene: TRBV28; CDR3aa: CASSPPGGSNTEAFF; CDR3nt: TGTGCCAGCAGCCCACCAGGGGGATCGAACACTGAAGCTTTCTTT
abundance: -; j_gene: TRBJ2-7; len: 14; d_gene: TRBD2; v_gene: TRBV30; CDR3aa: CAWSVRGARYEQYF; CDR3nt: TGTGCCTGGAGTGTGCGGGGGGCCAGGTACGAGCAGTACTTC
abundance: -; j_gene: TRBJ1-1; len: 13; d_gene: TRBD1; v_gene: TRBV23-1; CDR3aa: CASSQAQGGEAFF; CDR3nt: TGCGCCAGCAGTCAAGCCCAGGGGGGTGAAGCTTTCTTT
abundance: few; j_gene: TRBJ2-7; len: 15; d_gene: -; v_gene: TRBV6-5; CDR3aa: CASSYSTVPSHEQYF; CDR3nt: TGTGCCAGCAGTTACTCGACAGTCCCGTCCCACGAGCAGTACTTC
abundance: -; j_gene: TRBJ1-3; len: 19; d_gene: TRBD1; v_gene: TRBV28; CDR3aa: CASSPGQGDLTRSGNTIYF; CDR3nt: TGTGCCAGCAGTCCGGGACAGGGAGACCTCACACGCTCTGGAAACACCATATATTTT
abundance: -; j_gene: TRBJ2-7; len: 14; d_gene: TRBD2; v_gene: TRBV28; CDR3aa: CASSLSGSGVEQYF; CDR3nt: TGTGCCAGCAGCCTTAGCGGGAGTGGGGTCGAGCAGTACTTC
abundance: -; j_gene: TRBJ1-2; len: 14; d_gene: -; v_gene: TRBV6-5; CDR3aa: CASSPTGPTYGYTF; CDR3nt: TGTGCCAGCAGCCCGACAGGACCCACCTATGGCTACACCTTC
abundance: -; j_gene: TRBJ2-7; len: 14; d_gene: -; v_gene: TRBV5-1; CDR3aa: CATSEERSSYEQYF; CDR3nt: TGCGCCACCTCCGAAGAGAGATCATCCTACGAGCAGTACTTC
abundance: -; j_gene: TRBJ1-1; len: 14; d_gene: -; v_gene: TRBV6-5; CDR3aa: CASSYEPRGHEAFF; CDR3nt: TGTGCCAGCAGTTACGAGCCGCGGGGGCATGAAGCTTTCTTT
abundance: -; j_gene: TRBJ2-2; len: 14; d_gene: TRBD1; v_gene: TRBV9; CDR3aa: CASSPGQGTGELFF; CDR3nt: TGTGCCAGCAGTCCGGGACAGGGAACCGGGGAGCTGTTTTTT
abundance: -; j_gene: TRBJ2-7; len: 14; d_gene: TRBD1; v_gene: TRBV28; CDR3aa: CASNRPQGAYEQYF; CDR3nt: TGTGCCAGCAACCGCCCACAGGGGGCCTACGAGCAGTACTTC